This T cell receptor (beta chain) was found in a study of blood T cell repertoires in COVID-19. Looking at the study overall: Acute-phase and convalescent COVID-19 samples originated in the United States, Italy and Spain. T cells, B-cell-depleted T cells, or PBMCs provided the cDNA or gDNA that served as material.

Germline CDR1 and CDR2: SGDLS and YYNGEE. Trimming took 3 bases from V and 0 from J, leaving 12 bases between them. This CDR3 contains 15 residues. Per the original methods: Reference gene primer amplification gave nucleated cell count estimates. Produced via immunoSEQ multiplex PCR; TCRdb's table is partial and in-frame only. V and J calls and clone size are those listed in that table; D and trimming were worked out from the DNA. The sample contains 35,000 to 45,000 clones, over 80% of which appear only once. This clonotype originated in a man aged 50-60 years with active COVID-19. The chain employs TRBV9 and TRBJ1-2; D not resolved. Sequenced material: peripheral blood. The CDR3 region is CASSAFSGTNYGYTF. The CDR3 region has the DNA TGTGCCAGCAGCGCGTTCTCCGGGACTAACTATGGCTACACCTTC. Complete variable domain (other parts from reference TRBV9 and TRBJ1-2): DSGVTQTPKHLITATGQRVTLRCSPRSGDLSVYWYQQSLDQGLQFLIQYYNGEERAKGNILERFSAQQFPDLHSELNLSSLELGDSALYFCASSAFSGTNYGYTFGSGTRLTVV.